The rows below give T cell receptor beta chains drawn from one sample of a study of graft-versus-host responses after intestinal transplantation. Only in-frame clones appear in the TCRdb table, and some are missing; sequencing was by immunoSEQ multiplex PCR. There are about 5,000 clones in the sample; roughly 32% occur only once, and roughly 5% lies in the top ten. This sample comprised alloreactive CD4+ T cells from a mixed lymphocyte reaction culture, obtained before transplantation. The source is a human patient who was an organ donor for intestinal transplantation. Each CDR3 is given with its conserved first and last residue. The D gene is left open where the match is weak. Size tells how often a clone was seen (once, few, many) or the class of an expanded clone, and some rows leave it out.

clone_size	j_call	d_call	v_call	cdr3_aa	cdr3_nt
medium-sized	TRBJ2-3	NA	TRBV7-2	CAGTYGRGTDTQYF	TGTGCCGGCACTTACGGGCGGGGCACAGATACGCAGTATTTT
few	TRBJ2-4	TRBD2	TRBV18	CASSPGGTSGRVIQYF	TGTGCCAGCTCACCAGGCGGGACTAGCGGGAGAGTCATTCAGTACTTC
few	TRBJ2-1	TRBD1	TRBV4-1	CASSPLQGPPDEQFF	TGCGCCAGCAGCCCCCTACAGGGGCCGCCCGATGAGCAGTTCTTC
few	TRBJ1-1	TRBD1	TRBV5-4	CASSTGGAGNTEAFF	TGTGCCAGCAGCACAGGGGGCGCCGGGAACACTGAAGCTTTCTTT
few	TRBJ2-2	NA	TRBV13	CASSLRHGELFF	TGTGCCAGCAGCTTAAGGCACGGGGAGCTGTTTTTT
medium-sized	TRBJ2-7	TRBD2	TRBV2	CASSEDLAGVVIDEQYF	TGTGCCAGCAGTGAAGATCTAGCGGGAGTGGTCATTGACGAGCAGTACTTC
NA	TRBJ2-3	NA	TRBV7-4	CASSLGAADTQYF	TGTGCCAGCAGCTTAGGCGCGGCAGATACGCAGTATTTT
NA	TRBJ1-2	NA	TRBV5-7	CASLSCVALKTYGYTF	TGTGCCAGCTTATCATGTGTTGCGTTAAAGACCTATGGCTACACCTTC
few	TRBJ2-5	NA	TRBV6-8	CASSYGEQETQYF	TGTGCCAGCAGTTACGGGGAACAAGAGACCCAGTACTTC
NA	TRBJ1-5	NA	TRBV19	CASSTVRNSQPQHF	TGTGCCAGTAGTACCGTTAGAAACTCTCAGCCCCAGCATTTT
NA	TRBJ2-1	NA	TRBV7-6	CASSFPLLGNEQFF	TGTGCCAGCAGCTTTCCCCTCCTTGGGAATGAGCAGTTCTTC
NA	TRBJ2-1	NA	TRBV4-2	CASSLGREDEQFF	TGTGCCAGCAGCTTGGGAAGGGAGGATGAGCAGTTCTTC
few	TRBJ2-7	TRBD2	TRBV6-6	CASSPGTRGYEQYF	TGTGCCAGCAGCCCGGGGACTAGGGGCTACGAGCAGTACTTC
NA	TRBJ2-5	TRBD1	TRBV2	CASSADRVGETQYF	TGTGCCAGCAGTGCCGACAGGGTTGGAGAGACCCAGTACTTC
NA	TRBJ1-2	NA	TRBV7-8	CASSLAGGAANYGYTF	TGTGCCAGCAGCTTAGCCGGGGGGGCTGCTAACTATGGCTACACCTTC
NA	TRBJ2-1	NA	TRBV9	CASSVVRPGGLYNEQFF	TGTGCCAGCAGCGTAGTAAGGCCAGGCGGGCTATACAATGAGCAGTTCTTC
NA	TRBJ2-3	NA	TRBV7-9	CASSLPQHTQYF	TGTGCCAGCAGCTTGCCACAGCACACGCAGTATTTT
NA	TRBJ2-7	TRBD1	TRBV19	CASRSQGSDEQYF	TGTGCCAGTAGATCACAGGGGAGCGACGAGCAGTACTTC
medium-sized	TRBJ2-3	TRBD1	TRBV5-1	CASSLRGFDRGTDTQYF	TGCGCCAGCAGCTTGCGGGGGTTTGACAGGGGGACAGATACGCAGTATTTT
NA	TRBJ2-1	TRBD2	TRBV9	CASSVDVSGIGWQFF	TGTGCCAGCAGCGTAGATGTGAGCGGGATAGGGTGGCAGTTCTTC
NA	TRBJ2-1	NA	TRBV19	CASSIDWGASRNEYNEQFF	TGTGCCAGTAGTATAGATTGGGGGGCTAGCCGCAACGAATACAATGAGCAGTTCTTC
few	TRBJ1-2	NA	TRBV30	CAWSLDRSYYGYTF	TGTGCCTGGAGCCTAGACAGGAGCTACTATGGCTACACCTTC
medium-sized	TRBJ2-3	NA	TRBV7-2	CASSLADTQYF	TGTGCCAGCAGCTTAGCGGATACGCAGTATTTT
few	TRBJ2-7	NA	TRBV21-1	CASTVRVAYEQYF	TGTGCCAGCACCGTCCGGGTCGCCTACGAGCAGTACTTC
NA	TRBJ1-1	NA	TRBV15	CATSRDPALNTEAFF	TGTGCCACCAGCAGAGATCCAGCCTTGAACACTGAAGCTTTCTTT
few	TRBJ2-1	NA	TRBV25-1	CASSEIYNEQFF	TGTGCCAGCAGTGAAATTTACAATGAGCAGTTCTTC
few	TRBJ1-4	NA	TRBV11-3	CASSKIGRTNEKLFF	TGTGCCAGCTCGAAGATAGGGAGAACTAATGAAAAACTGTTTTTT
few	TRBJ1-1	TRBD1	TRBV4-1	CASSHPQGAFYGVTEAFF	TGCGCCAGCAGCCATCCCCAGGGGGCGTTTTATGGGGTCACTGAAGCTTTCTTT
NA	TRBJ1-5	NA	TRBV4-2	CASSALQPVSNQPQHF	TGTGCCAGCAGCGCCCTACAACCCGTTAGCAATCAGCCCCAGCATTTT
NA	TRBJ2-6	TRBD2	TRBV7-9	CASSLGLAGGAGANVLTF	TGTGCCAGCAGCCTAGGACTAGCGGGGGGAGCTGGGGCCAACGTCCTGACTTTC
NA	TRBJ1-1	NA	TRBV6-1	CASVRGETGAFF	TGTGCCAGCGTGCGGGGGGAGACTGGAGCTTTCTTT
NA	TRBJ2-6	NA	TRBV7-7	CASSRDDSATKSGQRPDF	TGTGCCAGCAGCAGGGACGATAGTGCCACAAAGTCGGGCCAACGTCCTGATTTC
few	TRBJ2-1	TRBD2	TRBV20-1	CSSSGNEQFF	TGCAGTTCTAGCGGCAATGAGCAGTTCTTC
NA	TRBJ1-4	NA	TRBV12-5	CASGLGATNEKLFF	TGTGCTAGTGGTTTGGGGGCAACTAATGAAAAACTGTTTTTT